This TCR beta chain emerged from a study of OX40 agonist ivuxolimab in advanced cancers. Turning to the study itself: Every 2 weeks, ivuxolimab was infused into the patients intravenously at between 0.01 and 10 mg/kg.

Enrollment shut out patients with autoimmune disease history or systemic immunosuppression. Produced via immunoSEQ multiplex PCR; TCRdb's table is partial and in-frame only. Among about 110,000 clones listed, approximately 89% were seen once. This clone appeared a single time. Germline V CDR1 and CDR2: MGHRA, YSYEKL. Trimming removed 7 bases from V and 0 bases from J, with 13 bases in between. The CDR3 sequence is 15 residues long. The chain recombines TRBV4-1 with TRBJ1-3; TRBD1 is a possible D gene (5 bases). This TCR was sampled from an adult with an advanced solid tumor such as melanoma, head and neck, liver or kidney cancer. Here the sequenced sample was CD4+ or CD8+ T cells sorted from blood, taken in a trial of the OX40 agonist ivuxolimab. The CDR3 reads CASNNPGTSGNTIYF. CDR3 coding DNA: TGCGCCAGCAACAATCCAGGGACCTCTGGAAACACCATATATTTT.